The source of this T cell receptor beta chain is a study of CD8 T cells in Susac syndrome (dated by TCRdb to about 2019). Study-level background: Whether CD8+ T cell activation and differentiation in Susac syndrome was antigen driven was tested using repertoire sequencing.

The research as a whole found: The number of individuals in the TCR sequencing and HLA analysis was acknowledged as relatively small.

RNA was extracted using the RNeasy kit, and roughly 0.5 to 1 ug of the RNA was reverse transcribed with random hexamers. The immunoSEQ multiplex PCR assay, which covers 54 Vbeta and 13 Jbeta segments, was used to amplify TCR beta CDR3 regions. PCR amplification bias was corrected using a synthetic template baseline for primer optimization and computational correction. Concerning the study's data processing: Reads were assigned to V, D and J genes according to IMGT and analyzed in immunoSEQ Analyzer, with only productive sequences retained. Clonality was computed as one minus Shannon entropy normalized by log2 of the number of productive unique sequences. For each patient and control, public and private clones were evaluated among the 100 most prevalent clones. A clone was defined as Susac-specific if it was absent from the healthy and MS cohorts, from more than 850 published viral clones and from other ImmuneACCESS disease sequences. TCRdb reanalyzed the raw reads on its own, using fastp at Q25 for trimming and MiXCR for clone calling, and kept in-frame beta chains. Identical CDR3 protein sequences are pooled into one entry, listed with their most common genes and DNA. Clone size and V and J calls follow TCRdb, not the original study. Recorded for this sample are fewer than 200,000 distinct CDR3 sequences; approximately 93% of them occurred a single time. Jointly, the top ten make up 0.1% of the sample.

CDR1 and CDR2, looked up from the germline V gene (reference sequence), are DFQATT and SNEGSKA. The CDR3 runs 14 residues from the cysteine to the phenylalanine. The sequence is cut down to CDR3 DNA, 42 bases in frame from base 1. Trimming takes 0 bases off V and 5 bases off J; junction bases not matched to a gene: 6. As for this clonotype: Its antigen remains unidentified. No base quality information exists; no much larger clone differs at one position.

Peripheral blood CD8+ and CD4+ T cells from healthy donors, Susac syndrome patients and multiple sclerosis patients were profiled by high-throughput TCR beta sequencing. Healthy donors were age- and sex-matched controls. Bulk CD8+ and CD4+ T cells were purified by magnetic negative isolation, while CD8+ TEMRA cells were enriched using FACS. Blood was collected in EDTA tubes and processed within 24 hours, with PBMCs isolated through density gradient centrifugation. PBMCs intended for TCR sequencing were cryopreserved in liquid nitrogen and were subsequently thawed in a 37 degrees C water bath. The sorted or isolated CD4+, CD8+ and CD8+ TEMRA cells reached a purity of at least 90%.

The sequenced sample was CD4+ T cells from PBMCs. The V gene is TRBV20-1 and the J gene is TRBJ2-5; TRBD1 agrees with 7 junctional bases. The TCR comes from a human donor in good health. CDR3 sequence: CSARDRTGYETQYF. The DNA reads TGCAGTGCTAGAGATAGGACAGGTTATGAGACCCAGTACTTC.